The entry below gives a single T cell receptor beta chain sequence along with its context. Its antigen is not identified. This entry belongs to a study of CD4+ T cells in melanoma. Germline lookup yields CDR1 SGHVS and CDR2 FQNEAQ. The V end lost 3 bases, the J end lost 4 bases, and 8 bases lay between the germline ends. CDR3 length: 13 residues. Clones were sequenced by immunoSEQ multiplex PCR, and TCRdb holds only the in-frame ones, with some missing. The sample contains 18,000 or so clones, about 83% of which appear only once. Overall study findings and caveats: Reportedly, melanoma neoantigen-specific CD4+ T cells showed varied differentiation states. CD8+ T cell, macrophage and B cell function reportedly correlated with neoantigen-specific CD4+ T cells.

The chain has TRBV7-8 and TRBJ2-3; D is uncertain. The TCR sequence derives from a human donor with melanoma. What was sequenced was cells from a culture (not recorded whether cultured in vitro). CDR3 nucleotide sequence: TGTGCCAGCAGCTTCTCTGGGCCAGATACGCAGTATTTT. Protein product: CASSFSGPDTQYF.